Shown below are 17 T cell receptor beta chains from a single sample sequenced in a study of post-analysis software for immune sequencing data. Overall study results and limits: Relative to controls, patients had roughly five TRBV segments at higher frequency, with TRBV5-6, TRBV5-1 and TRBV20-1 among these.

For these receptors, no antigen is known. The library was made from cDNA and included unique molecular identifiers. TCRdb recomputed calls from the PCR reads with MiXCR, one row per CDR3 protein. The top ten clones hold approximately 1.4% of a sample with approximately 150,000 distinct CDR3 sequences, over 25% of them seen once. Sequencing was carried out using blood. The receptor set was obtained from a girl aged 10 to 17 with multiple sclerosis.

This chain joins TRBV29-1 and TRBJ1-1, with D possibly TRBD1 on 6 matching bases. The ends were cut back, 5 bases at V and 0 bases at J, with 7 bases in the middle. The CDR3 is 12 residues long. Germline V gene data show CDR1 as SQVTM and CDR2 as ANQGSEA. CDR3 sequence: CSVQGMNTEAFF. CDR3 nucleotide sequence: TGCAGCGTTCAGGGGATGAACACTGAAGCTTTCTTT.

Ten or more counts support this clonotype. The gene calls are TRBV12-3 or TRBV12-4 and TRBJ1-2; weak D call: TRBD1 (6 bases). Trimming took off 7 bases at V and 4 bases at J, with 10 bases between the two ends. The CDR3 sequence is 12 residues long. The CDR3 spells CASTDSSYGYTF. In DNA, the CDR3 is TGTGCCAGCACGGACAGTTCCTATGGCTACACCTTC.

This rearrangement joins TRBV11-2 to TRBJ2-3; D not resolved. Germline V gene sequence: CDR1 SGHAT, CDR2 FQNNGV. The CDR3 is 15 amino acids. The V and J ends lost 7 bases and 0 bases respectively, with 14 bases between them. CDR3 amino acids: CASTPEKVSTDTQYF. The CDR3 coding sequence is TGTGCCAGCACCCCAGAGAAAGTTAGCACAGATACGCAGTATTTT.

CDR3 loop: CASSFPYPGQEGYEQYF. The CDR3 DNA reads TGTGCCAGCAGCTTTCCCTATCCGGGACAAGAAGGGTACGAGCAGTACTTC. The gene calls are TRBV7-2 and TRBJ2-7; TRBD1 is a possible D gene (6 bases). This CDR3 has 17 amino acids. CDR1 is SGHTA and CDR2 is FQGNSA in the germline V gene. V lost 3 bases and J lost 4, with 22 bases in between. Complete variable domain (other parts from reference TRBV7-2 and TRBJ2-7): GAGVSQSPSNKVTEKGKDVELRCDPISGHTALYWYRQSLGQGLEFLIYFQGNSAPDKSGLPSDRFSAERTGGSVSTLTIQRTQQEDSAVYLCASSFPYPGQEGYEQYFGPGTRLTVT.

Many counts were recorded for this clonotype. The chain has TRBV6-6 and TRBJ1-2; D unresolved. The CDR3 has 11 residues. V lost 7 bases and J lost 4, with 7 bases in between. Germline-derived CDR1 and CDR2 are MNHNY and SVGAGI (reference sequence). The CDR3 DNA reads TGTGCCAGCATTGAGGGCTATGGCTACACCTTC. It codes for CASIEGYGYTF.

This sequence joins TRBV11-2 and TRBJ2-1; TRBD1 matches 7 bases. Trimming removed 1 base from V and 3 bases from J; junction bases left unmatched: 15. Germline lookup yields CDR1 SGHAT and CDR2 FQNNGV. The CDR3 totals 19 residues. CDR3 amino acids: CASSLVASSRQGLYNEQFF. Here the CDR3 DNA reads TGTGCCAGCAGCTTAGTTGCCTCGTCTCGACAGGGCCTCTACAATGAGCAGTTCTTC.

This sequence joins TRBV3-1 and TRBJ1-6; D unclear. The CDR3 has 14 residues. CDR1 and CDR2 from the germline V gene are LGHDT and YNNKEL (reference sequence). V lost 2 bases to trimming and J lost 7 bases, with 9 bases between them. The CDR3 DNA is TGTGCCAGCAGCCAACGGACCAGAAATTCACCCCTCCACTTT. This encodes CASSQRTRNSPLHF.

This clonotype was found many times. This chain links TRBV5-1 with TRBJ2-5; possibly TRBD1 for D (5 bases). Germline-derived CDR1 and CDR2 are SGHRS and YFSETQ. Trimming stripped 5 bases from V and 2 bases from J, with 10 bases between. This CDR3 has 13 residues. The chain's CDR3 is CASRTDSQETQYF. CDR3 DNA sequence: TGCGCCAGCAGGACTGACAGTCAAGAGACCCAGTACTTC.

Details on this clonotype: A read error may be the cause here, since a much bigger clone is one base away. This chain connects TRBV5-1 to TRBJ2-1; 10 nucleotides agree with TRBD1. V shed 4 bases and J 8 bases; nucleotides not matched to a gene: 6. The CDR3 is 14 residues long. CDR1 and CDR2 from the germline V gene are SGHRS and YFSETQ. The CDR3 loop reads CASSAQDRGDEQFF. The CDR3 nucleotides are TGCGCCAGCAGCGCCCAGGACAGGGGGGATGAGCAGTTCTTC.

Many counts were recorded for this clonotype. The chain combines TRBV12-3 or TRBV12-4 with TRBJ2-1; D is ambiguous. CDR3 length: 11 amino acids. Trimming stripped 5 bases from V and 9 bases from J, with 8 bases between. CDR3 protein: CASSLITEQFF. In DNA form, the CDR3 reads TGTGCCAGCAGTCTTATTACTGAGCAGTTCTTC.

On this clonotype: One end of the junction fails to match germline, which may point to a read error. The V gene is TRBV2, the J gene TRBJ2-1, with 15 bases lining up with TRBD2. Germline CDR1 is SNHLY and CDR2 is FYNNEI. The CDR3 extends over 14 amino acids. This CDR3 reads CPSSGGLAGGEQFF. The CDR3 DNA follows: TGTCCCAGCAGTGGGGGACTAGCGGGAGGTGAGCAGTTCTTC.

Comment on this clonotype: This could be a read error, since a much larger clone is one nucleotide away. This CDR3 is CAGSPWTRVASSTDTQYF. The CDR3 nucleotides read TGTGCCGGCAGCCCCTGGACAAGGGTAGCTTCTAGCACAGATACGCAGTATTTT. This sequence joins TRBV11-2 and TRBJ2-3; perhaps TRBD1 as D (5 bases). This CDR3 region has 18 residues. Germline CDR1 reads SGHAT; CDR2 reads FQNNGV.

This clonotype was detected ten times or more. CDR3 protein: CASSYGSGRDNEQFF. CDR3 DNA sequence: TGCGCCAGCAGCTACGGCAGCGGGAGAGACAATGAGCAGTTCTTC. This chain links TRBV5-1 with TRBJ2-1; 8 nucleotides align to TRBD2. This CDR3 has 15 residues. Trimming cost V 3 bases and J 5 bases; bases outside gene matches: 7. The germline V gene encodes CDR1 SGHRS and CDR2 YFSETQ.

This clonotype was observed at least ten times. The V and J genes are TRBV7-3 and TRBJ2-1, with D maybe TRBD2 (6 bases). The CDR3 has 16 amino acids. CDR1 is SGHTA and CDR2 is FQGTGA in the germline V gene. Trimming cost V 1 base and J 3 bases, with 13 bases left between them. CDR3 bases: TGTGCCAGCAGCTTAAGAGGCGGGAACCTCTACAATGAGCAGTTCTTC. As protein: CASSLRGGNLYNEQFF.

The chain is built from TRBV12-3 or TRBV12-4 and TRBJ2-6; D is uncertain. The germline V and J ends were trimmed by 11 bases and 0 bases, with 5 bases remaining between them. This CDR3 has 12 amino acids. This CDR3 reads CAVNSGANVLTF. CDR3 DNA: TGTGCCGTAAACTCTGGGGCCAACGTCCTGACTTTC.

Only a few counts were recorded for this clonotype. V gene TRBV27 combines with J gene TRBJ2-3; D unclear. CDR1 and CDR2 (germline): MNHEY, SMNVEV (reference sequence). The CDR3 is 11 amino acids. Trimming stripped 3 bases from V and 7 bases from J, with 5 bases between. CDR3 amino acids: CASSLGNTQYF. The CDR3 DNA reads as TGTGCCAGCAGTTTGGGAAATACGCAGTATTTT.

The chain recombines TRBV12-3 or TRBV12-4 with TRBJ2-3; no clear D. The CDR3 extends over 15 amino acids. V was shortened by 3 bases and J by 2 bases, with 12 bases between the two germline ends. The CDR3 region has the DNA TGTGCCAGCAGTTTTTGGCGGCGAAACACAGATACGCAGTATTTT. It codes for CASSFWRRNTDTQYF.